The T cell receptor beta chain under discussion was sequenced for a study of T-cell reconstitution after alpha-beta-depleted transplantation in children. Study conclusions and caveats: The origin of high day-60 TCRbeta diversity in some patients lay in surviving recipient T cells and thymic progenitors. Among T cells one year after transplant, newly produced cells accounted for most counts and diversity. At around two months after transplant, the alpha-beta T cells were reportedly derived from several hundred expanded clones that came from non-depleted graft cells.

Comment on this clonotype: Antigen unknown.

For TCRbeta, the library was prepared with unique molecular identifiers. Via MiXCR, TCRdb re-called the PCR reads, giving one row per CDR3 protein. This sample has 780,000 or so distinct CDR3 sequences, with 16% found just once. The source of this sequence is a male patient younger than 18 who had a stem cell transplant for acute lymphoblastic leukemia, so the T cells may come from the graft donor. The sequenced sample was PBMCs, mostly from graft donor cells, obtained 360 days after TCRalphabeta/CD19-depleted stem cell transplant.

The CDR3 region is CASSLARAGDMNTEAFF. CDR3 coding DNA: TGTGCCAGCAGCTTAGCGCGGGCGGGGGACATGAACACTGAAGCTTTCTTT. The chain employs TRBV7-8 and TRBJ1-1; possible D gene TRBD1, 6 bases. This CDR3 region has 17 residues. The V gene's germline CDR1 is SGHVS and CDR2 FQNEAQ. The V and J ends lost 0 bases and 0 bases respectively, with 14 bases between them.